The 17 T cell receptor beta chains listed next were all sequenced from one sample in a study of cytomegalovirus exposure and HLA in healthy donors. PCR primers comprised 60 Vbeta and 13 Jbeta primers. Measured with immunoSEQ multiplex PCR; TCRdb has only the in-frame clones, and not every one. The sample lists 200,000 to 250,000 clones, roughly 70% seen once, with 2.5% to 3% in the top ten. Material: PBMCs. The receptors derive from a middle-aged man in good health and CMV-seropositive.

This chain connects TRBV19 to TRBJ2-2; the match to TRBD2 covers 13 bases. V shed 6 bases and J 5 bases; nucleotides not matched to a gene: 0. Germline V gene lookup returns CDR1 LNHDA and CDR2 SQIVND (reference sequence). This CDR3 is 14 amino acids long. CDR3 in DNA: TGTGCCAGTAGGGGACTAGCGGGGACCGGGGAGCTGTTTTTT. It translates to CASRGLAGTGELFF.

In the case of this clone: The identical CDR3 is also encoded by other nucleotide sequences in the sample. This rearrangement joins TRBV28 to TRBJ2-1; 11 bases are a match to TRBD2. Germline V lookup: CDR1 MDHEN, CDR2 SYDVKM. The CDR3 contains 14 residues. V shed 6 bases, J shed 2 bases, and the junction held 0 bases outside the gene matches. The CDR3 here is CASRLAGAYNEQFF. The CDR3 DNA reads TGTGCCAGCAGACTAGCGGGGGCCTACAATGAGCAGTTCTTC.

The genes are TRBV28 and TRBJ1-1; D might be TRBD1 (6 bases). Trimming removed 4 bases from V and 0 bases from J, with 9 bases in between. There are 14 residues in the CDR3. The germline CDR1 and CDR2 sequences are MDHEN and SYDVKM. The DNA of the CDR3 is TGTGCCAGCAGTTCAGGGGCCATGAACACTGAAGCTTTCTTT. It specifies CASSSGAMNTEAFF.

Of note for this clone: In the same sample, other DNA sequences code for this CDR3. The chain is built from TRBV19 and TRBJ2-3, with TRBD2 as a possible D gene (6 bases). The CDR3 runs 13 residues. Germline V gives CDR1 LNHDA, CDR2 SQIVND (reference sequence). V lost 3 bases, J lost 5 bases, and 9 bases lay in between. The CDR3 loop is CASSIGGGDTQYF. The DNA of the CDR3 is TGTGCCAGTAGTATCGGGGGAGGAGATACGCAGTATTTT. The complete variable domain, with remaining parts taken from reference TRBV19 and TRBJ2-3, reads DGGITQSPKYLFRKEGQNVTLSCEQNLNHDAMYWYRQDPGQGLRLIYYSQIVNDFQKGDIAEGYSVSREKKESFPLTVTSAQKNPTAFYLCASSIGGGDTQYFGPGTRLTVL.

The J gene is TRBJ1-4, the V gene TRBV11-2, with TRBD1 identical over 8 bases. The CDR3 spans 14 residues. The V gene end was trimmed by 5 bases and the J gene end by 6 bases; junction bases not matched to a gene: 5. Germline V gives CDR1 SGHAT, CDR2 FQNNGV. CDR3 nucleotides: TGTGCCAGCAGCCTGGGACAGGACTATGAAAAACTGTTTTTT. Its protein is CASSLGQDYEKLFF. The full variable domain, rest sourced from reference TRBV11-2 and TRBJ1-4, is EAGVAQSPRYKIIEKRQSVAFWCNPISGHATLYWYQQILGQGPKLLIQFQNNGVVDDSQLPKDRFSAERLKGVDSTLKIQPAKLEDSAVYLCASSLGQDYEKLFFGSGTQLSVL.

The V and J genes are TRBV10-3 and TRBJ1-2; the match to TRBD1 covers 8 bases. The CDR3 is made up of 17 amino acids. Unmatched junction bases numbered 9, after V lost 3 bases and J lost 0 bases. Per germline, CDR1 ENHRY and CDR2 SYGVKD. DNA of the CDR3: TGTGCCATCAGTGACGACCAGGGGGCAGCGGCTAACTATGGCTACACCTTC. Amino acids: CAISDDQGAAANYGYTF.

This clone was observed a handful of times. The chain links TRBV7-9 to TRBJ1-4, with unresolved D. Germline V lookup: CDR1 SEHNR, CDR2 FQNEAQ (reference sequence). V gave up 8 bases and J gave up 6 bases, with 10 bases separating them. The CDR3 extends over 12 amino acids. The CDR3 coding sequence is TGTGCCAGCGGGCCGGCGTATGAAAAACTGTTTTTT. It specifies CASGPAYEKLFF.

CDR3 nucleotide sequence: TGCGCCAGCAGCTCGGAGGGGTCTCGCACAGATACGCAGTATTTT. It encodes CASSSEGSRTDTQYF. The gene calls are TRBV5-1 and TRBJ2-3; D may be TRBD2 (6 bases). Per germline, CDR1 SGHRS and CDR2 YFSETQ. V was pared by 3 bases and J by 1 base, with 12 bases between. This CDR3 contains 15 residues.

A single count supports this clone. V is TRBV6-1 and J is TRBJ2-5; the match to TRBD2 covers 10 bases. The last part of the DNA fits TRBJ2-7 better; the J call may be wrong. The CDR3 runs 16 residues. CDR1 and CDR2 (germline): MNHNS, SASEGT. CDR3 protein: CASSDRVTSGDYEQYF. The CDR3 coding sequence is TGTGCCAGCAGTGATAGGGTTACTAGCGGGGACTACGAGCAGTACTTC.

The chain uses TRBV6-1 and TRBJ1-1; D remains ambiguous. The CDR3 is 11 amino acids. V lost 8 bases, J lost 5 bases, and 9 bases lay in between. The germline CDR1 and CDR2 sequences are MNHNS and SASEGT. As DNA, the CDR3 is TGTGCCAGCTACCGGGGTACTGAAGCTTTCTTT. Amino acids: CASYRGTEAFF.

The chain employs TRBV6-1 and TRBJ2-1; TRBD1 might be the D (6 bases). V lost 11 bases and J lost 8, with 16 bases in between. Germline assignment: CDR1 MNHNS and CDR2 SASEGT. The CDR3 consists of 12 residues. The chain's CDR3 is CAEGRGGDEQFF. CDR3 DNA sequence: TGTGCCGAAGGCAGGGGTGGGGATGAGCAGTTCTTC.

The V gene is TRBV5-1, the J gene TRBJ2-6; 9 bases align to TRBD1. Germline lookup yields CDR1 SGHRS and CDR2 YFSETQ. The CDR3 is 19 residues long. Trimming cost V 2 bases and J 1 base; bases outside gene matches: 10. The CDR3 DNA sequence: TGCGCCAGCAGCTTCCCGCGACAGGGGGGATTGTCTGGGGCCAACGTCCTGACTTTC. Protein sequence: CASSFPRQGGLSGANVLTF. Based on the CDR3 plus reference TRBV5-1 and TRBJ2-6, the full variable domain is KAGVTQTPRYLIKTRGQQVTLSCSPISGHRSVSWYQQTPGQGLQFLFEYFSETQRNKGNFPGRFSGRQFSNSRSEMNVSTLELGDSALYLCASSFPRQGGLSGANVLTFGAGSRLTVL.

This chain joins TRBV2 and TRBJ2-3; unclear D gene. Germline loops: CDR1 SNHLY, CDR2 FYNNEI. The germline V and J ends were trimmed by 5 bases and 6 bases, with 6 bases remaining between them. This CDR3 is built from 11 residues. In DNA, the CDR3 is TGTGCCAGCAGTCTTTTGGATACGCAGTATTTT. It translates to CASSLLDTQYF.

The chain's CDR3 is CASSGPGGTQYF. The CDR3 bases are TGCGCCAGCAGCGGACCCGGGGGGACCCAGTACTTC. The chain uses TRBV10-1 and TRBJ2-5; D is perhaps TRBD2 (6 bases). The germline V and J ends were trimmed by 6 bases and 7 bases, with 12 bases remaining between them. The CDR3 is 12 amino acids. Looked up from germline, CDR1 is WNHNN and CDR2 is SYGVQD (reference sequence).

In this sample, this clone turned up once. The same CDR3 can be traced to other DNA sequences in this sample. This chain joins TRBV15 and TRBJ2-7; 8 bases align to TRBD1. Per germline, CDR1 LNHNV and CDR2 YYDKDF (reference sequence). J gave up 2 bases and V 0 bases, and 9 bases lay outside the gene matches. The CDR3 runs to 17 residues. The CDR3: CATSREVTGDGAYEQYF. The CDR3 nucleotides are TGTGCCACCAGCAGAGAGGTGACAGGGGATGGCGCCTACGAGCAGTACTTC.

Here the CDR3 DNA reads TGTGCCAGCAGTCGGGGAGGGGCCGAGCAGTACTTC. This translates into CASSRGGAEQYF. The rearrangement links TRBV6-6 to TRBJ2-7; 7 bases are a match to TRBD2. This CDR3 has 12 residues. Germline CDR1 is MNHNY and CDR2 is SVGAGI (reference sequence). The V segment lost 5 bases and the J segment 6 bases; nucleotides outside the gene matches: 4.

In its sample, this clone was seen once. This sequence joins TRBV6-5 and TRBJ2-5; D possibly corresponds to TRBD1 (6 bases). Per germline, CDR1 MNHEY and CDR2 SVGAGI. Deletions cut 4 bases from V and 4 bases from J, with 7 bases between. The CDR3 spans 12 residues. In DNA, the CDR3 is TGTGCCAGCAGTTCCAGGGGAGAGACCCAGTACTTC. Translated: CASSSRGETQYF.